Only a few counts were recorded for the clone carrying this T cell receptor beta chain. Its antigen is currently unknown. What was sequenced were expressed TCRB transcripts, since all of the isolated RNA had been reverse transcribed. Using immunoSEQ multiplex PCR, the repertoire was profiled, and TCRdb retains in-frame clones only, with some absent. Among 600,000 to 700,000 clones listed, around 11% were seen once. This sample is drawn from a study of beta chain features in type 1 diabetes. Findings and caveats of the study: Patients with type 1 diabetes showed fewer VDJ junction insertions and more deletions. Moderate but significant shortening of TCRB CDR3s was recorded in all four CD4+ subsets from Type 1 diabetes patients.

Trimming left V 0 bases short and J 7 bases short, with 13 bases between. Germline V lookup: CDR1 SGHVS, CDR2 FQNEAQ. The CDR3 extends over 14 amino acids. CD45RO/CCR7/CD25/CD127/CD95/CD27 separated CD4+ naive, central memory, regulatory and stem cell-like memory cells by sorting. The sample comprised naive CD4+ T cells from blood. The chain joins TRBV7-8 to TRBJ2-7; D is unresolved. The receptor was isolated from a man aged 30 to 39 with type 1 diabetes. The CDR3, as DNA: TGTGCCAGCAGCTTAGCGTCGCCGGCCGGAGAGCAGTACTTC. It codes for CASSLASPAGEQYF.